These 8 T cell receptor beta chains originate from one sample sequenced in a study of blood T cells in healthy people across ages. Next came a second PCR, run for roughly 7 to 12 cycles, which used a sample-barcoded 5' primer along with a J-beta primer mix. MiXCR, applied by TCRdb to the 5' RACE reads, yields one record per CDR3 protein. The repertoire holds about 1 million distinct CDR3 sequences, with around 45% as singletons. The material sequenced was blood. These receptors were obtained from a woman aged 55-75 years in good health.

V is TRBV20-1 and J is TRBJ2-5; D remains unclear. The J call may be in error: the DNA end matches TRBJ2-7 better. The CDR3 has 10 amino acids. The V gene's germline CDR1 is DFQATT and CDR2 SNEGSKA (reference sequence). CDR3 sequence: CSAPRREQYF. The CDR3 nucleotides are TGCAGTGCCCCCAGGCGCGAGCAGTACTTC.

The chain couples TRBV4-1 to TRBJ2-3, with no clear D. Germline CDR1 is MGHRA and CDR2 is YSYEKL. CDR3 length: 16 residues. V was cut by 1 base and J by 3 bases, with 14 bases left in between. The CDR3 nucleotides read TGCGCCAGCAGCCAAGGCGCCCGCCGGCAGACAGATACGCAGTATTTT. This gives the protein CASSQGARRQTDTQYF.

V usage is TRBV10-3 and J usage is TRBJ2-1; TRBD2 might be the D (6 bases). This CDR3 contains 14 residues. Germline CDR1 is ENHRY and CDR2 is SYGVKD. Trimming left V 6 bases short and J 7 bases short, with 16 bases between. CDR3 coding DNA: TGTGCCATCAGCAGGGACTTGAAGGGTAATGAGCAGTTCTTC. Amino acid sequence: CAISRDLKGNEQFF.

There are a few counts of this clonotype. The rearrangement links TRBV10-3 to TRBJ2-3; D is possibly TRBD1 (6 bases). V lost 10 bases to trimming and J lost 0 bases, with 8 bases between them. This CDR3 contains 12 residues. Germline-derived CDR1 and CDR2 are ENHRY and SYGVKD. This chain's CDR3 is CATGQSTDTQYF. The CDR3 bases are TGTGCCACCGGACAGAGCACAGATACGCAGTATTTT.

The CDR3 DNA reads as TGTGCCAGCACCGAACGCGGCTCACAAGAGACCCAGTACTTC. It yields the protein CASTERGSQETQYF. The chain joins TRBV5-6 to TRBJ2-5; D is uncertain. This CDR3 is built from 14 residues. Trimming removed 6 bases from V and 2 bases from J, with 14 bases in between. Germline V gene sequence: CDR1 SGHDT, CDR2 YYEEEE. The full variable domain, in which reference TRBV5-6 and TRBJ2-5 provide the parts outside the CDR3, is DAGVTQSPTHLIKTRGQQVTLRCSPKSGHDTVSWYQQALGQGPQFIFQYYEEEERQRGNFPDRFSGHQFPNYSSELNVNALLLGDSALYLCASTERGSQETQYFGPGTRLLVL.

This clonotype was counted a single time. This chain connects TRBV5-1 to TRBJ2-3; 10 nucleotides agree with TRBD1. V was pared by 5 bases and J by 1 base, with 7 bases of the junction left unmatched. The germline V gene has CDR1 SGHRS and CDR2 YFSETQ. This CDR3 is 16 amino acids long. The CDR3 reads CASRSGGTGGTDTQYF. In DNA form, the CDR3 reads TGCGCCAGCAGGTCTGGCGGGACAGGGGGCACAGATACGCAGTATTTT.

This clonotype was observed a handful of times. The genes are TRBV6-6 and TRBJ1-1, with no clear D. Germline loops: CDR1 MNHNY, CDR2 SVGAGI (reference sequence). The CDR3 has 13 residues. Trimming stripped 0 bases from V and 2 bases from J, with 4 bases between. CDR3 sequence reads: CASSYSRNTEAFF. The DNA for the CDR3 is TGTGCCAGCAGTTACTCCAGAAACACTGAAGCTTTCTTT.

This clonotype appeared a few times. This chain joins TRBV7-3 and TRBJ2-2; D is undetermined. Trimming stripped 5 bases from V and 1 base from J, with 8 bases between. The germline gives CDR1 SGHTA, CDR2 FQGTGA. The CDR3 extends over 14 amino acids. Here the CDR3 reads CASSPNGNTGELFF. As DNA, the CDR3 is TGTGCCAGCAGCCCAAACGGGAACACCGGGGAGCTGTTTTTT. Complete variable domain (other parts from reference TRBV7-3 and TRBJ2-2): GAGVSQTPSNKVTEKGKYVELRCDPISGHTALYWYRQSLGQGPEFLIYFQGTGAADDSGLPNDRFFAVRPEGSVSTLKIQRTERGDSAVYLCASSPNGNTGELFFGEGSRLTVL.